This T cell receptor beta chain was captured by sequencing in a study of blood T cell repertoires in COVID-19. Looking at the study overall: The origin of the acute and convalescent COVID-19 samples was the United States, Italy and Spain. The cDNA or gDNA used as material had been derived from T cells, B-cell-depleted T cells, or PBMCs.

Germline CDR1 is SGHRS and CDR2 is YFSETQ. The CDR3 is made up of 13 amino acids. V lost 1 base to trimming and J lost 2 bases, with 7 bases between them. Original processing methods: Amplified reference gene primers provided the basis for estimating nucleated cell counts. Profiled with immunoSEQ multiplex PCR; TCRdb holds only in-frame clones, not every one. From that table come the V and J calls and clone size; the DNA was used to work out D and trimming. The table lists approximately 99,000 clones, about nine tenths of them singletons. This clone has a single count. The V and J genes are TRBV5-1 and TRBJ2-7; TRBD1 might be the D (6 bases). The receptor was derived from a human donor in a cohort sampled during active COVID-19. The sample was peripheral blood. This CDR3 reads CASSLTGPYEQYF. DNA for the CDR3: TGCGCCAGCAGCTTGACAGGGCCCTACGAGCAGTACTTC.